The source of this T cell receptor beta chain is a study of early T cells in non-severe SARS-CoV-2 infection. Study in general: It was bulk RNA from unsorted whole blood that was sequenced, and the chains were unpaired. General study points: VDJdb matches were skewed toward anti-spike CD8 T cell responses.

V shed 4 bases and J shed 5 bases, with 11 bases lying between them. Germline CDR1 SQVTM, CDR2 ANQGSEA. This CDR3 spans 12 amino acids. Unique molecular identifiers were added to individual cDNA molecules. TCRdb analysed the 5' RACE reads with MiXCR anew, one entry per CDR3 protein. This sample carries tens of thousands of distinct CDR3 sequences, 4% to 5.5% of them seen once, and the ten largest clones take less than 20%. With regard to this clonotype: Its cognate antigen is unknown.

The chain employs TRBV29-1 and TRBJ2-5; D gene ambiguous. The TCR comes from an adult who was a healthcare worker with PCR-confirmed SARS-CoV-2 infection or an uninfected control (not recorded which). Sequencing was done on a sample of whole blood. The CDR3 here is CSVARSMETQYF. CDR3 in DNA: TGCAGCGTTGCGCGATCGATGGAGACCCAGTACTTC.